Here is one TCR beta chain with its context. Its target is not known. The donors comprised healthy bone marrow donors. The primer mix had 60 Vbeta and 13 Jbeta primers. Method: immunoSEQ multiplex PCR; TCRdb's copy keeps in-frame clones and lacks some. The sample comprises around 100,000 clones, roughly 85% of which are singletons, and 3% to 4% rests with the top ten. Germline trimming cut 4 bases from V and 1 base from J; bases unmatched to any gene: 9. Germline CDR1 is ENHRY and CDR2 is SYGVKD. This CDR3 has 16 residues. These data come from a study of cytomegalovirus exposure and HLA in healthy donors. Overall study: Out of approximately 170 million T cells, an earlier analysis found about 100 million unique TCR beta sequences in total.

General study results and limits: Clonal expansion, a later analysis showed, was greater in HLA-associated TCR beta chains than in equally common others. Accurate HLA-A and HLA-B prediction from TCR beta sequences was reported for most subjects.

Sequencing was done on a sample of PBMCs. This sequence joins TRBV10-3 and TRBJ2-5, with 7 bases identical to TRBD2. This TCR was recovered from a woman between 35 and 50 years old in good health and CMV-seronegative. In nucleotides, the CDR3 is TGTGCCATCAGTGGTTCTGGGGGGGGGATCCAAGAGACCCAGTACTTC. It encodes CAISGSGGGIQETQYF.